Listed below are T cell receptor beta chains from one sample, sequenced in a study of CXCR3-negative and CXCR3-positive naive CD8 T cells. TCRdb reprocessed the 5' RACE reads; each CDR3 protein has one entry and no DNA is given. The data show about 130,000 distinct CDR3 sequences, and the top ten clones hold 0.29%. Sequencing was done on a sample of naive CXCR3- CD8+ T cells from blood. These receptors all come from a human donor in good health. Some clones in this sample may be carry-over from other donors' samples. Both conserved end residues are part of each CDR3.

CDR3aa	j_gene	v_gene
CSAREEGGSIRTDTQYF	TRBJ2-3	TRBV20-1
CASSQVFREGAGEQFF	TRBJ2-1	TRBV4-1
CSATDRGPDDTQYF	TRBJ2-3	TRBV20-1
CASSLLGGTEAFF	TRBJ1-1	TRBV5-1
CASSLLAYRFTDTQYF	TRBJ2-3	TRBV7-8
CAISESGTGITGELFF	TRBJ2-2	TRBV10-3
CSVEMGGSEAFF	TRBJ1-1	TRBV29-1
CASSIVSSGPPGGEQFF	TRBJ2-1	TRBV19
CASSLQHNTEAFF	TRBJ1-1	TRBV27
CASSIAAGLAIGELFF	TRBJ2-2	TRBV19
CASSEDRNEQFF	TRBJ2-1	TRBV9
CASSLLAGLSEAFF	TRBJ1-1	TRBV5-1
CASTERSEQFF	TRBJ2-1	TRBV12-3/TRBV12-4
CASSQIPPLAGGSYEQYF	TRBJ2-7	TRBV16
CASSPYYAAVDQPQHF	TRBJ1-5	TRBV28
CSATGTGNYEQYF	TRBJ2-7	TRBV20-1
CSVPDTGRTEAFF	TRBJ1-1	TRBV29-1
CSATTGEYEQYF	TRBJ2-7	TRBV20-1
CASRPLEGPNSPLHF	TRBJ1-6	TRBV6-1
CASSPPGPRMNTEAFF	TRBJ1-1	TRBV19
CASSHTSGSSYNEQFF	TRBJ2-1	TRBV28
CASSYRGGAGYEQYF	TRBJ2-7	TRBV6-2/TRBV6-3
CASSGLGQSYEQYF	TRBJ2-7	TRBV2
CASSPNRDWAGYTF	TRBJ1-2	TRBV7-8
CASSLAFWLAGAYNEQFF	TRBJ2-1	TRBV28
CASSQEDGTTDTQYF	TRBJ2-3	TRBV3-2
CASSSSFGGRAEAFF	TRBJ1-1	TRBV7-6
CASTPLRTDSNQPQHF	TRBJ1-5	TRBV28
CSAPYSGVYYNEQFF	TRBJ2-1	TRBV20-1
CASSIGGWPQHF	TRBJ1-5	TRBV19
CASSPGLADTQYF	TRBJ2-3	TRBV7-6
CASSQEGLKTNYGYTF	TRBJ1-2	TRBV4-1
CASSLNRASAGYNEQFF	TRBJ2-1	TRBV11-2
CASSPPLAGGRTANEQFF	TRBJ2-1	TRBV28
CASSYSGLTDEQFF	TRBJ2-1	TRBV6-2/TRBV6-3
CASSQTDRGVVSEQYF	TRBJ2-7	TRBV7-8
CASSTTGGSPLHF	TRBJ1-6	TRBV21-1